Following are 28 T cell receptor beta chains from one sample sequenced in a study of monozygotic twins with inflammatory bowel disease (dated 2019 in TCRdb). The library came from 5' RACE. Sequencing instrument: Illumina HiSeq 2500. TCRdb reprocessed the reads, and each CDR3 protein sequence is entered once, without DNA. The sample's table covers about 160,000 distinct CDR3 sequences. The ten biggest clones cover about 8% of the sample. The sequencing sample was made of blood. Receptor source: a human donor with ulcerative colitis or Crohn's disease, or a healthy co-twin of an affected twin (not recorded which).

The rearrangement joins TRBV12-3 or TRBV12-4 to TRBJ1-1. The CDR3 runs 13 residues. CDR3 residues: CASSLESSLEAFF.

The rearrangement joins TRBV13 to TRBJ2-3; TCRdb gives TRBD2 as the D gene, but with no DNA this cannot be confirmed. Per germline, CDR1 PRHDT and CDR2 FYEKMQ (reference sequence). This CDR3 region has 17 residues. This CDR3 reads CASSPRAGGGSTDTQYF.

V is TRBV4-3 and J is TRBJ2-1. The CDR3 loop spans 16 amino acids. CDR1 is LGHNA, CDR2 YSLEER, per germline. This CDR3 is CASSQESSSVNNEQFF.

This rearrangement joins TRBV28 to TRBJ2-7. CDR3 size: 12 residues. Germline V gene sequence: CDR1 MDHEN, CDR2 SYDVKM. The chain's CDR3 is CASSLNNYEQYF.

The rearrangement joins TRBV13 to TRBJ2-7; no DNA is available, so the TRBD1 call from TCRdb remains unchecked. Germline-derived CDR1 and CDR2 are PRHDT and FYEKMQ (reference sequence). This CDR3 region has 15 residues. CDR3 loop: CASSISGGPTYEQYF.

The chain recombines TRBV14 with TRBJ1-4. The CDR3 is made up of 15 amino acids. Per germline, CDR1 SGHDN and CDR2 FVKESK. The CDR3 loop is CASSQDADRTEKLFF.

The V and J genes are TRBV11-2 and TRBJ1-1. CDR1 and CDR2 from the germline V gene are SGHAT and FQNNGV. The CDR3 spans 12 residues. The CDR3 loop is CASSSLGTEAFF.

The gene calls are TRBV11-2 and TRBJ2-7. The CDR3 loop spans 13 amino acids. Germline V gene data show CDR1 as SGHAT and CDR2 as FQNNGV. CDR3 sequence: CASSLALSYEQYF.

This chain links TRBV7-8 with TRBJ2-7; TCRdb proposes TRBD1, but this gene call is untestable without DNA. From germline, CDR1 is SGHVS and CDR2 FQNEAQ. The CDR3 length is 15 residues. CDR3 sequence: CASSFSTGTTYEQYF.

The CDR3 spells CASSYRDMNYGYTF. The chain uses TRBV7-9 and TRBJ1-2; TCRdb selects TRBD1, and the lack of DNA leaves this call unchecked. The CDR3 is 14 amino acids. Germline-derived CDR1 and CDR2 are SEHNR and FQNEAQ (reference sequence).

The rearrangement uses TRBV19 and TRBJ1-3. This CDR3 comprises 13 residues. Germline V gene data show CDR1 as LNHDA and CDR2 as SQIVND (reference sequence). The CDR3 here is CASSFRYTEGIYF.

The genes are TRBV18 and TRBJ1-1; lacking DNA, the TRBD1 call made by TCRdb goes unchecked. This CDR3 spans 15 amino acids. The germline V gene has CDR1 KGHSH and CDR2 LQKENI. The CDR3 reads CASSPTQGLNTEAFF.

The rearrangement uses TRBV27 and TRBJ1-6. The germline V gene has CDR1 MNHEY and CDR2 SMNVEV (reference sequence). This CDR3 is built from 16 residues. CDR3 protein: CASSLSDSSYNSPLHF.

This rearrangement joins TRBV7-9 to TRBJ2-1. CDR1 SEHNR and CDR2 FQNEAQ come from the germline V gene (reference sequence). The CDR3 is 13 amino acids. The CDR3 region is CASSPDAYNEQFF.

The chain has TRBV4-3 and TRBJ2-7. CDR3 length equals 15 residues. Germline assignment: CDR1 LGHNA and CDR2 YSLEER. The CDR3 is CASSQDSSHNYEQYF.

V gene TRBV5-1 combines with J gene TRBJ2-3; TCRdb outputs TRBD2, but without DNA this stays unchecked. Germline assignment: CDR1 SGHRS and CDR2 YFSETQ. This CDR3 has 14 residues. The CDR3 protein is CASTQRELADTQYF.

This sequence joins TRBV20-1 and TRBJ2-3; TCRdb returns TRBD1, unconfirmable since there is no DNA. Germline values: CDR1 DFQATT, CDR2 SNEGSKA (reference sequence). The CDR3 spans 14 residues. The CDR3 loop is CSASPGTSADTQYF.

This chain connects TRBV9 to TRBJ2-7; there is no DNA to check the TCRdb D call of TRBD2. This CDR3 spans 20 amino acids. Germline-derived CDR1 and CDR2 are SGDLS and YYNGEE. The CDR3 is CASSPQGQGLLAGDVYEQYF.

The gene calls are TRBV20-1 and TRBJ1-3; there is no DNA to check the TCRdb D call of TRBD1. This CDR3 is 15 amino acids long. Germline loops: CDR1 DFQATT, CDR2 SNEGSKA (reference sequence). The CDR3 sequence: CSASPGVFSGNTIYF.

J is TRBJ2-1 and V is TRBV20-1; TCRdb picks TRBD1, but there is no DNA to check that call. Per germline, CDR1 DFQATT and CDR2 SNEGSKA (reference sequence). This CDR3 is built from 17 residues. CDR3 in amino acids: CSARRPRDGSSYNEQFF.

The chain is built from TRBV5-1 and TRBJ1-1. Germline lookup yields CDR1 SGHRS and CDR2 YFSETQ. The CDR3 contains 14 residues. The CDR3 sequence is CASSLTTVNTEAFF.

The gene calls are TRBV3-1 and TRBJ1-1; TCRdb's D gene call, TRBD1, goes unchecked for lack of DNA. The CDR3 runs to 15 residues. The germline CDR1 and CDR2 sequences are LGHDT and YNNKEL (reference sequence). CDR3 in amino acids: CASSQRTGVNTEAFF.

The gene calls are TRBV7-9 and TRBJ2-2. This CDR3 spans 14 amino acids. Germline V lookup: CDR1 SEHNR, CDR2 FQNEAQ (reference sequence). The chain's CDR3 is CASSLAQYTVELFF.

The chain links TRBV5-1 to TRBJ2-1. This CDR3 comprises 12 residues. Germline values: CDR1 SGHRS, CDR2 YFSETQ. The CDR3 sequence is CASSFGPNEQFF.

J is TRBJ1-1 and V is TRBV20-1; TCRdb's D call, TRBD1, is unchecked because there is no DNA. CDR3 length: 15 amino acids. Germline CDR1 reads DFQATT; CDR2 reads SNEGSKA (reference sequence). CDR3 sequence: CSARDPGGANTEAFF.

The chain couples TRBV20-1 to TRBJ2-7; TCRdb returns TRBD1, unconfirmable since there is no DNA. This CDR3 is built from 14 residues. Germline CDR1 DFQATT, CDR2 SNEGSKA (reference sequence). CDR3 residues: CSAREGTGTYEQYF.

The chain uses TRBV5-6 and TRBJ1-2; TCRdb gives TRBD1 as the D gene, but with no DNA this cannot be confirmed. The CDR3 sequence is 17 residues long. From germline, CDR1 is SGHDT and CDR2 YYEEEE. The CDR3 loop reads CASSLALRRDSSYGYTF.

The rearrangement joins TRBV25-1 to TRBJ2-3; TCRdb's D call, TRBD2, is unchecked because there is no DNA. In germline, CDR1 is MGHDK, CDR2 SYGVNS. The CDR3 length is 17 residues. This CDR3 is CASSEWLAGGTADTQYF.